Detailed here is one TCR beta chain. CDR1 is SGHDT, CDR2 YYEEEE, per germline. CDR3 length: 14 residues. The trim removed 2 bases at V and 4 bases at J, leaving 4 bases unmatched. In the authors' methods: Amplified reference gene primers provided the basis for estimating nucleated cell counts. TCRdb keeps only in-frame clones here, not all; method: immunoSEQ multiplex PCR. The V and J calls and the clone size are those of that table, but D and trimming were determined from the DNA. The sample lists nearly 110,000 clones, roughly 80% occurring once. The sample belongs to a study of blood T cell repertoires in COVID-19.

This sequence originates from a human donor in a cohort sampled during active COVID-19. The V gene is TRBV5-6, the J gene TRBJ1-1, with 8 bases fitting TRBD1. Input material: peripheral blood. The CDR3 sequence is CASSFGGQGTEAFF. The CDR3 DNA reads as TGTGCCAGCAGCTTTGGAGGACAGGGCACTGAAGCTTTCTTT.